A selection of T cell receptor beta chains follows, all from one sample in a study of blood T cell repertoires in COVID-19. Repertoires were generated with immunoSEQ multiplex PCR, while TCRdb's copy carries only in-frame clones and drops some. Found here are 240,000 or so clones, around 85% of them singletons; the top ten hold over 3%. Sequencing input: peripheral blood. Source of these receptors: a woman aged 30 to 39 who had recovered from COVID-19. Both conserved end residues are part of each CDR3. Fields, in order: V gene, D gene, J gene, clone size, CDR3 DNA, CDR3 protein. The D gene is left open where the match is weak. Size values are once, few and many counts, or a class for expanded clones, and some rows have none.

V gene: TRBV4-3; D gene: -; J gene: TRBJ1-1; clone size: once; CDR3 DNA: TGCGCCAGCAGCCAAAATTCAGGATCGGACACTCAAACTGAAGCTTTCTTT; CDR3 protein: CASSQNSGSDTQTEAFF
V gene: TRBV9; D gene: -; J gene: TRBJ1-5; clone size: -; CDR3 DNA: TGTGCCAGCAGCGGAGGTCCTGGCGCGGGTCAGCCCCAGCATTTT; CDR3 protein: CASSGGPGAGQPQHF
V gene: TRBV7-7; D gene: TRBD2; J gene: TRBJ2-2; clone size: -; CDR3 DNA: TGTGCCAGCAGCTCCGGGACTAGCGGCGTCGGGGAGCTGTTTTTT; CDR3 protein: CASSSGTSGVGELFF
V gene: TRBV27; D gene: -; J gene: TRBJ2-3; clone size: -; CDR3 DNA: TGTGCCAGCAGTTTGCCCGGTGTGGTAGATACGCAGTATTTT; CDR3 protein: CASSLPGVVDTQYF
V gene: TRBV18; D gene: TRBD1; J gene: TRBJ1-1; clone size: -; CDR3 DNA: TGTGCAAGCTCAGGGGGGACTAACACTGAAGCTTTCTTT; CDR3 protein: CASSGGTNTEAFF
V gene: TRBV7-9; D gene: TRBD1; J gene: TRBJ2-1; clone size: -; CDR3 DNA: TGTGCCAGCAGCTTAGGGACAGGGCTCAATGAGCAGTTCTTC; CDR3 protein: CASSLGTGLNEQFF
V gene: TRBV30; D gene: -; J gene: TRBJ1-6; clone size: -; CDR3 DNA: TGTGCCTTGACAGTCTACTCCTATAATTCACCCCTCCACTTT; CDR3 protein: CALTVYSYNSPLHF
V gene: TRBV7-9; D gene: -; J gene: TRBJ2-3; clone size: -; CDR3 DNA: TGTGCCAGCAGCTTAGCGGGGGGTGATACGCAGTATTTT; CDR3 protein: CASSLAGGDTQYF
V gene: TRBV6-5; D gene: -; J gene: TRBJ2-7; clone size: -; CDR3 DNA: TGTGCCAGCAGTTATGGGGGCAGGGGCAGCGAGCAGTACTTC; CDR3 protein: CASSYGGRGSEQYF
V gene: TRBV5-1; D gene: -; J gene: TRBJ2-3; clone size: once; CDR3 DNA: TGCGCCAGCAGCTTGGTCGCAGATACGCAGTATTTT; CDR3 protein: CASSLVADTQYF
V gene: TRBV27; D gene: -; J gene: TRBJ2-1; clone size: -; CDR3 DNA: TGTGCCAGCAACCCGGGACTTTGGAGCTCCTACAATGAGCAGTTCTTC; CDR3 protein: CASNPGLWSSYNEQFF
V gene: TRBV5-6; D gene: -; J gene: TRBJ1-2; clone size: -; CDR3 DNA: TGTGCCAGCAGCTTGTGGTGGGGAGATGGCTACACCTTC; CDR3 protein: CASSLWWGDGYTF
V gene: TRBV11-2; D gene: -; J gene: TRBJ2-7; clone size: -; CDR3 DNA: TGTGCCAGCAGCCTCGAGATCCCCTACGAGCAGTACTTC; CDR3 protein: CASSLEIPYEQYF
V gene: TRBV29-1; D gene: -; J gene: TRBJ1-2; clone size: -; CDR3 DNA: TGCAGCGTTGGGATAGTGAGGGGGAAGGTATATGGCTATGGCTACACCTTC; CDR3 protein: CSVGIVRGKVYGYGYTF
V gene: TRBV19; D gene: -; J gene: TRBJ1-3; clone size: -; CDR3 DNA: TGTGCCAGCAAGAAGACAGGCTCTGGAAACACCATATATTTT; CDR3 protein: CASKKTGSGNTIYF
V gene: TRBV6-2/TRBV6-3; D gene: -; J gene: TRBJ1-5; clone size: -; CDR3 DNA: TGTGCCAGCAGTTACAAGGGGTTCGGCAATCAGCCCCAGCATTTT; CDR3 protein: CASSYKGFGNQPQHF
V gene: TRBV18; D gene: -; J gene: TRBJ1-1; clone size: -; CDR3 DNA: TGTGCCAGCTCACCACTTGACAAGGCCTACACTGAAGCTTTCTTT; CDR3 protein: CASSPLDKAYTEAFF
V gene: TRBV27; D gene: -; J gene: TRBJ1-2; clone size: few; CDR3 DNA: TGTGCCAGCAGTTTATCGCAGATCCCTAGCTATGGCTACACCTTC; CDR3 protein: CASSLSQIPSYGYTF
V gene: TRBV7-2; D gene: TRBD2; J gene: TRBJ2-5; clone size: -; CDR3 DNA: TGTGCCAGCAGCGCCTCTAGCGGGGGGGCGGAGACCCAGTACTTC; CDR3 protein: CASSASSGGAETQYF
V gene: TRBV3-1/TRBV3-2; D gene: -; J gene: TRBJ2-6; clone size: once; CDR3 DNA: TGTGCCAGCAGCCAAGACGGAGTTAGTTTAGGTGGGGCCAACGTCCTGACTTTC; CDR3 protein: CASSQDGVSLGGANVLTF
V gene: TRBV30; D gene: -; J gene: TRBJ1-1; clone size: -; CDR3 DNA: TGTGCCTGGAGTCCTCCCCTTTTTGCCGGTTTTGCTTTCTTT; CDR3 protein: CAWSPPLFAGFAFF
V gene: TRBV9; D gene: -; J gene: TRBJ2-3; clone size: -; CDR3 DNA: TGTGCCAGCAGCCCGAACCCCTTAGAGTCAGATACGCAGTATTTT; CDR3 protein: CASSPNPLESDTQYF